Presented here are 32 T cell receptor beta chains from one specimen sequenced in a study of blood T cell repertoires in COVID-19. Profiled with immunoSEQ multiplex PCR; TCRdb holds only in-frame clones, not every one. The sample has some 25,000 clones, roughly nine tenths seen once; the top ten hold 9.7%. The sequenced sample was peripheral blood. The receptors were gathered from a man aged 65-85 years with acute or convalescent COVID-19.

The chain couples TRBV5-1 to TRBJ1-6; D call uncertain. The CDR3 is 14 residues long. From germline, CDR1 is SGHRS and CDR2 YFSETQ. The V gene lost 5 bases and the J gene lost 10 bases, with 16 bases spanning the gap. The CDR3 is CASREGEAGSPLHF. DNA of the CDR3: TGCGCCAGCAGAGAGGGAGAGGCAGGATCACCCCTCCACTTT.

The chain combines TRBV12-3 or TRBV12-4 with TRBJ1-1, with D tentatively TRBD1 (5 bases). Between the trimmed V and J ends, which lost 8 bases and 0 bases, there was a span of 10 bases. CDR3 length: 13 amino acids. Written as DNA, the CDR3 is TGTGCCAGCCGCGACAGCCTGAACACTGAAGCTTTCTTT. Its translation: CASRDSLNTEAFF.

CDR3 loop: CASSAVGTASTDTQYF. The CDR3 DNA is TGTGCCAGCAGCGCGGTCGGGACAGCTAGCACAGATACGCAGTATTTT. The rearrangement joins TRBV5-4 to TRBJ2-3; TRBD1 matches at 7 bases. CDR1 and CDR2 (germline): SGHNT, YYREEE (reference sequence). V lost 4 bases, J lost 0 bases, and 8 bases stayed unmatched. This CDR3 has 16 amino acids.

This chain joins TRBV7-9 and TRBJ2-3; a weak D match, TRBD1 (6 bases). V lost 7 bases to trimming and J lost 0 bases, with 14 bases between them. The CDR3 consists of 15 residues. Germline loops: CDR1 SEHNR, CDR2 FQNEAQ (reference sequence). CDR3 DNA: TGTGCCAGCATCCGGGACACGAGAAGCACAGATACGCAGTATTTT. It specifies CASIRDTRSTDTQYF.

The sample holds one count of this clone. The V and J genes are TRBV11-3 and TRBJ2-2, with 7 bases fitting TRBD1. Germline V gene lookup returns CDR1 SGHNT and CDR2 YENEEA. The V and J ends lost 5 bases and 7 bases, in that order; junction bases with no gene match: 10. CDR3 length equals 15 residues. The CDR3, as DNA: TGTGCCAGCAGCGAAGGGACAGCCTTTGGCGGGGAGCTGTTTTTT. It encodes CASSEGTAFGGELFF. Supplemented by reference TRBV11-3 and TRBJ2-2, the full variable domain reads EAGVVQSPRYKIIEKKQPVAFWCNPISGHNTLYWYLQNLGQGPELLIRYENEEAVDDSQLPKDRFSAERLKGVDSTLKIQPAELGDSAVYLCASSEGTAFGGELFFGEGSRLTVL.

V gene TRBV3-1 (or the pseudogene TRBV3-2) combines with J gene TRBJ1-2, with 7 nucleotides matching TRBD1. Germline V gene lookup returns CDR1 LGHDT and CDR2 YNNKEL (reference sequence). The CDR3 covers 13 residues. Germline trimming cut 4 bases from V and 4 bases from J; bases unmatched to any gene: 3. The chain's CDR3 is CASSPTGAYGYTF. The CDR3 DNA reads as TGTGCCAGCAGCCCTACAGGGGCCTATGGCTACACCTTC.

The chain has TRBV15 and TRBJ1-3; the match to TRBD1 covers 9 bases. V was pared by 8 bases and J by 7 bases, with 9 bases of the junction left unmatched. The CDR3 consists of 14 residues. Per the germline V gene, CDR1 is LNHNV and CDR2 is YYDKDF (reference sequence). The CDR3 protein is CATGPTGGGNTIYF. CDR3 in DNA: TGTGCCACCGGGCCGACAGGGGGAGGGAACACCATATATTTT.

The chain combines TRBV28 with TRBJ2-5, with 9 bases identical to TRBD1. The ends lost 3 bases at V and 4 bases at J; junction bases unmatched: 3. Per the germline V gene, CDR1 is MDHEN and CDR2 is SYDVKM. The CDR3 loop spans 14 amino acids. DNA for the CDR3: TGTGCCAGCAGTTTCACAGGGGGCCGAGAGACCCAGTACTTC. Its protein product is CASSFTGGRETQYF.

The rearrangement uses TRBV7-9 and TRBJ2-7, with 9 bases aligning to TRBD1. Trimming at V came to 6 bases and at J to 5 bases, leaving 8 bases not matched to a gene. Germline V gene sequence: CDR1 SEHNR, CDR2 FQNEAQ (reference sequence). The CDR3 covers 14 residues. The CDR3 protein is CASSRQGDIDEQYF. CDR3 sequence (DNA): TGTGCCAGCAGTCGACAGGGGGATATAGACGAGCAGTACTTC.

This clone has a single count. The chain employs TRBV10-2 and TRBJ2-1; possible D gene TRBD1, 5 bases. The CDR3 contains 13 residues. Germline CDR1 WSHSY, CDR2 SAAADI. Deletions cut 0 bases from V and 8 bases from J, with 8 bases between. Here the CDR3 reads CASSESPRDEQFF. The CDR3 coding sequence is TGCGCCAGCAGTGAGTCCCCCAGGGATGAGCAGTTCTTC.

This chain connects TRBV10-1 to TRBJ2-1; TRBD2 matches 8 bases. With 0 bases clipped from V and 9 bases from J, the junction kept 7 bases outside the gene matches. The CDR3 has 15 residues. The germline V gene has CDR1 WNHNN and CDR2 SYGVQD (reference sequence). The CDR3 region is CASSESDGGAPEQFF. CDR3 DNA: TGCGCCAGCAGTGAGTCCGACGGGGGGGCCCCTGAGCAGTTCTTC.

The chain is built from TRBV3-1 (or the pseudogene TRBV3-2) and TRBJ2-1; 12 bases agree with TRBD2. V shed 1 base, J shed 6 bases, and the junction held 13 bases outside the gene matches. CDR1 and CDR2 from the germline V gene are LGHDT and YNNKEL (reference sequence). CDR3 length: 19 residues. The CDR3 DNA reads TGTGCCAGCAGCCAAGGAAGTCTAGCGGGGGGGCTGGATGGCAATGAGCAGTTCTTC. Translation gives CASSQGSLAGGLDGNEQFF.

The chain employs TRBV5-1 and TRBJ2-3; TRBD2 agrees at 14 bases. V was clipped by 3 bases and J by 3 bases; unmatched bases: 9. The CDR3 is 18 amino acids. Germline lookup yields CDR1 SGHRS and CDR2 YFSETQ. CDR3 protein: CASSSFGTSGGPTDTQYF. CDR3 bases: TGCGCCAGCAGCTCGTTCGGGACTAGCGGGGGCCCAACAGATACGCAGTATTTT.

This chain connects TRBV28 to TRBJ2-4, with 15 positions matching TRBD2. In germline, CDR1 is MDHEN, CDR2 SYDVKM. Trimming removed 10 bases from V and 1 base from J; junction bases left unmatched: 8. The CDR3 is made up of 17 amino acids. The CDR3 DNA follows: TGTGCCACCCGGACTAGCGGGAGGGGTTGGGCCAAAAACATTCAGTACTTC. Its translation: CATRTSGRGWAKNIQYF.

The genes are TRBV24-1 and TRBJ2-1; 10 positions match TRBD2. The CDR3 length is 15 residues. Trimming at V came to 3 bases and at J to 8 bases, leaving 6 bases not matched to a gene. Looked up from germline, CDR1 is KGHDR and CDR2 is SFDVKD. The chain's CDR3 is CATSDEGTSEYEQFF. In DNA form, the CDR3 reads TGTGCCACCAGTGATGAGGGGACTAGCGAGTATGAGCAGTTCTTC.

The gene calls are TRBV27 and TRBJ1-2, with D perhaps TRBD1 (5 bases). The CDR3 loop spans 13 amino acids. The germline V gene encodes CDR1 MNHEY and CDR2 SMNVEV (reference sequence). Trimming took 3 bases from V and 8 from J, leaving 13 bases between them. In nucleotides, the CDR3 is TGTGCCAGCAGTTTTGACAGTCGTTGGGGCTACACCTTC. Its translation: CASSFDSRWGYTF.

This clone was detected only once. The chain recombines TRBV5-1 with TRBJ2-7; 8 bases match TRBD1. This CDR3 region has 12 residues. Unmatched junction bases numbered 6, after V lost 4 bases and J lost 9 bases. CDR1 SGHRS and CDR2 YFSETQ come from the germline V gene. The CDR3 bases are TGCGCCAGCAGCCAAGGACAGGGCGGGCAGTACTTC. Its translation is CASSQGQGGQYF.

This clone occurred once. The chain is built from TRBV19 and TRBJ2-4, with 8 bases aligning to TRBD1. The CDR3 extends over 15 amino acids. In germline, CDR1 is LNHDA, CDR2 SQIVND (reference sequence). J was trimmed by 7 bases and V by 1 base; bases with no gene match: 6. In DNA, the CDR3 is TGTGCCAGTAGTATAGCCCAGCAGGGGGCGAACATTCAGTACTTC. It is translated as CASSIAQQGANIQYF.

The rearrangement links TRBV28 to TRBJ2-7, with D possibly matching TRBD2 (5 bases). V was shortened by 8 bases and J by 3 bases, with 11 bases between the two germline ends. Germline CDR1 reads MDHEN; CDR2 reads SYDVKM. The CDR3 totals 12 residues. This CDR3 reads CASDTRVYEQYF. The CDR3 DNA reads TGTGCCAGCGATACTAGGGTCTACGAGCAGTACTTC.

This clone was detected once. This chain uses TRBV2 with TRBJ2-7; 10 bases are a match to TRBD1. Germline values: CDR1 SNHLY, CDR2 FYNNEI. V lost 5 bases and J lost 5; bases outside the gene matches: 6. The CDR3 contains 14 residues. The CDR3 loop is CASSPGQGGDEQYF. CDR3 DNA: TGTGCCAGCAGTCCCGGACAGGGGGGCGACGAGCAGTACTTC.

This chain joins TRBV29-1 and TRBJ2-1, with TRBD2 matching 8 bases. This CDR3 comprises 15 residues. Germline lookup yields CDR1 SQVTM and CDR2 ANQGSEA. The trim removed 4 bases at V and 5 bases at J, leaving 10 bases unmatched. CDR3 protein: CSVVFTSGTNNEQFF. For the CDR3, the DNA is TGCAGCGTTGTCTTCACTAGCGGTACAAACAATGAGCAGTTCTTC.

The genes are TRBV18 and TRBJ2-7; TRBD2 might be the D (5 bases). The CDR3 runs to 15 residues. V was trimmed by 5 bases and J by 0 bases, leaving 14 bases between them. The germline V gene has CDR1 KGHSH and CDR2 LQKENI. The CDR3: CASSYNRGTSYEQYF. CDR3 sequence (DNA): TGTGCCAGCTCATACAACCGGGGAACCTCCTACGAGCAGTACTTC.

This rearrangement joins TRBV10-1 to TRBJ1-2; D is ambiguous. The germline gives CDR1 WNHNN, CDR2 SYGVQD (reference sequence). The CDR3 length is 13 residues. Trimming shortened V by 6 bases and J by 7 bases, and 15 bases separated the two germline ends. CDR3 coding DNA: TGCGCCAGCAGCCGTACAGAGGAGGTTGGCTACACCTTC. Its translation is CASSRTEEVGYTF.

V and J are TRBV11-3 and TRBJ1-1; D not certain. Trimming stripped 1 base from V and 2 bases from J, with 5 bases between. The CDR3 spans 13 residues. CDR1 SGHNT and CDR2 YENEEA come from the germline V gene. In DNA, the CDR3 is TGTGCCAGCAGCTTAGCCTACAACACTGAAGCTTTCTTT. Amino acid sequence: CASSLAYNTEAFF.

This chain joins TRBV28 and TRBJ2-7; 7 bases fit TRBD1. V was pared by 7 bases and J by 1 base, with 10 bases of the junction left unmatched. This CDR3 comprises 15 residues. CDR1 and CDR2 from the germline V gene are MDHEN and SYDVKM. The CDR3 DNA is TGTGCCAGCACTAACGGGGACAGCCTATCCTACGAGCAGTACTTC. It codes for CASTNGDSLSYEQYF.

J is TRBJ1-6 and V is TRBV19; D remains unclear. The CDR3 covers 12 residues. The V gene's germline CDR1 is LNHDA and CDR2 SQIVND (reference sequence). V was pared by 4 bases and J by 14 bases, with 12 bases between. CDR3 in DNA: TGTGCCAGTAGTAGCAGATTGGAGGCCCTCCACTTT. Translated, it gives CASSSRLEALHF.

The genes are TRBV7-2 and TRBJ2-1, with TRBD2 as a possible D gene (5 bases). V lost 1 base to trimming and J lost 8 bases, with 9 bases between them. The CDR3 contains 13 residues. The V gene's germline CDR1 is SGHTA and CDR2 FQGNSA. This CDR3 reads CASSLDQRDEQFF. The CDR3 region has the DNA TGTGCCAGCAGCTTAGACCAGAGGGATGAGCAGTTCTTC.

This clone was detected once. CDR3 sequence: CASSLARELFF. CDR3 in DNA: TGTGCCAGCAGCTTGGCCCGGGAGCTGTTTTTT. This chain uses TRBV7-9 with TRBJ2-2; D unclear. The CDR3 has 11 residues. Per germline, CDR1 SEHNR and CDR2 FQNEAQ (reference sequence). V shed 3 bases and J shed 9 bases, with 5 bases lying between them.

The chain combines TRBV29-1 with TRBJ2-1, with 10 nucleotides matching TRBD2. CDR1 is SQVTM and CDR2 is ANQGSEA in the germline V gene. This CDR3 region has 12 residues. CDR3 sequence reads: CVIAGGSHEQFF. CDR3 bases: TGCGTAATAGCGGGGGGATCTCATGAGCAGTTCTTC.

J is TRBJ2-1 and V is TRBV7-3; D is unclear. V was cut by 2 bases and J by 9 bases, with 5 bases left in between. The germline V gene encodes CDR1 SGHTA and CDR2 FQGTGA. CDR3 length: 11 amino acids. The CDR3 protein is CASSLGGEQFF. The CDR3 DNA is TGTGCCAGCAGCTTAGGCGGTGAGCAGTTCTTC.

The chain recombines TRBV20-1 with TRBJ1-1; 7 bases line up with TRBD1. This CDR3 contains 12 residues. Germline V gives CDR1 DFQATT, CDR2 SNEGSKA (reference sequence). V was clipped by 3 bases and J by 8 bases; unmatched bases: 6. The CDR3 region is CSASTGDEEAFF. The CDR3 DNA reads as TGCAGTGCTAGTACAGGGGACGAAGAAGCTTTCTTT.

The chain carries TRBV6-6 and TRBJ2-1; 9 bases are a match to TRBD2. Germline trimming cut 6 bases from V and 5 bases from J; bases unmatched to any gene: 11. CDR1 MNHNY and CDR2 SVGAGI come from the germline V gene (reference sequence). The CDR3 extends over 16 amino acids. The CDR3 spells CASSRDGAGGNNEQFF. In DNA form, the CDR3 reads TGTGCCAGCAGCCGAGACGGGGCGGGAGGGAACAATGAGCAGTTCTTC.